This TCR beta chain was identified during a study of CD4 T cells in relation to SARS-CoV-2 and coronaviruses. Unexposed donor CD4+ T cells date from about 2011-2019, before the COVID-19 pandemic. The cells were cultured for roughly 11 days before CD4+ T cells were isolated. As cell numbers allowed, unexposed-donor CD4+ T cells faced SARS-CoV-2 S/N and four cold-coronavirus spikes. Fresh IL-2 medium replaced half the medium on days 3 and 7. With regard to this clone: The antigen is undetermined.

Clones were sequenced by immunoSEQ multiplex PCR, and TCRdb holds only the in-frame ones, with some missing. The table has roughly 25,000 clones, around 82% seen once. Germline V gene sequence: CDR1 ENHRY, CDR2 SYGVKD. The CDR3 runs 16 residues. The V end was cut by 4 bases, the J end by 5 bases, with 19 bases between. The origin of this receptor is a human donor in good health. The rearrangement joins TRBV10-3 to TRBJ2-3; D is undetermined. The specimen was CD4+ T cells from PBMCs, cultured in vitro. CDR3 DNA sequence: TGTGCCATCAGTGTGTCGATCCCCAAGGATCGAGATACGCAGTATTTT. Translation: CAISVSIPKDRDTQYF.